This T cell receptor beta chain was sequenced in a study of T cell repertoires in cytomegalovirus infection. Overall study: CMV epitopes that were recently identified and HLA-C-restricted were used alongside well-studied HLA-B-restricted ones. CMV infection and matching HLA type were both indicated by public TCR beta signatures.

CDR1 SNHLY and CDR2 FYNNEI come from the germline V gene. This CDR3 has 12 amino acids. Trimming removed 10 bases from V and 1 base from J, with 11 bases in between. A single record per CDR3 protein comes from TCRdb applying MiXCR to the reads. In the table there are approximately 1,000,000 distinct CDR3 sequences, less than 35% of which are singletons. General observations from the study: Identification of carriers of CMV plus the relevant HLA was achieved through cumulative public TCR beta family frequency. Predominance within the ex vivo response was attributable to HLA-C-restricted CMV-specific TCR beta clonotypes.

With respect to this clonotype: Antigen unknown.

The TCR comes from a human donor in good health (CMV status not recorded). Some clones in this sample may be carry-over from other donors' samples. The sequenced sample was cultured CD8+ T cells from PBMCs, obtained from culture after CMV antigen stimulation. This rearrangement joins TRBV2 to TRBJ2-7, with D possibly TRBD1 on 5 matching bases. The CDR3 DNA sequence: TGTGCCACCCCTGGGGCTTCCTACGAGCAGTACGTC. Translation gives CATPGASYEQYV.